The entry below gives a single T cell receptor beta chain sequence along with its context. It has no known antigen specificity. Base qualities were left out, and no much larger clone turns up one base away. RNA was extracted with the RNeasy kit and roughly 0.45 to 1 ug was reverse transcribed using random hexamers. The immunoSEQ multiplex PCR assay, covering 54 Vbeta and 13 Jbeta segments, was used to amplify TCR beta CDR3 regions. Bias from PCR amplification was corrected by using a synthetic template baseline for primer optimization and for computational correction. The authors processed their data as follows. Reads were assigned to V, D and J genes according to IMGT and analyzed in immunoSEQ Analyzer, with only productive sequences retained. Clonality was calculated as one minus the Shannon entropy normalized by log2 of the number of productive unique sequences. Public and private clones were assessed among the 100 most prevalent clones of each patient and control. Susac-specific clones were defined as absent from healthy and MS cohorts, 1052 published viral clones and other ImmuneACCESS disease sequences. The public reads were reprocessed in TCRdb via fastp at Q25 and MiXCR, keeping in-frame beta chains. Every CDR3 protein is listed once, alongside the most common genes and DNA of its rows. The V and J calls were determined by TCRdb, not by the authors. In this sample the table shows some 170,000 distinct CDR3 sequences, about 93% of which occur a single time. The ten largest clones capture just over 0.13% of the sample.

High-throughput TCR beta sequencing profiled peripheral blood CD8+ and CD4+ T cells from healthy donors, Susac syndrome patients and multiple sclerosis patients. The healthy donors served as controls matched for age and sex. Bulk CD8+ and CD4+ T cells were purified magnetically by negative isolation, whereas CD8+ TEMRA cells were enriched by FACS. Blood was collected in EDTA tubes and processed within 24 hours, with PBMCs isolated through density gradient centrifugation. PBMCs intended for TCR sequencing were cryopreserved in liquid nitrogen and thawed later in a water bath at 37 degrees C. A purity of at least 90% was achieved for sorted or isolated CD4+, CD8+ and CD8+ TEMRA cells. The data belong to a study of CD8 T cells in Susac syndrome (dated by TCRdb to about 2019). At the level of the whole study: The study used repertoire sequencing to test whether antigen drove CD8+ T cell activation and differentiation in Susac syndrome. What the study reported, not specific to this receptor: The TCR sequencing and HLA analysis was acknowledged to have included a relatively small number of individuals.

Input material: CD4+ T cells from PBMCs. The sequence was collected from a human donor in good health.

The nucleotides are TGTGCCAGTAGTATAGGCCCGAGCTCCTACAATGAGCAGTTCTTC. The resulting protein is CASSIGPSSYNEQFF. The V gene is TRBV19 and the J gene is TRBJ2-1, with the identity of the D gene unclear. The CDR3 sequence holds 15 residues, the cysteine and phenylalanine included. The sequence is cut down to CDR3 DNA, 45 bases in frame from base 1. Reading the germline V gene (reference sequence) gives CDR1 LNHDA and CDR2 SQIVND. V and J are truncated by 1 base and 0 bases respectively, leaving an intervening sequence of 7 bases. With all but the CDR3 taken from the reference TRBV19 and TRBJ2-1 genes, the full variable domain is: DGGITQSPKYLFRKEGQNVTLSCEQNLNHDAMYWYRQDPGQGLRLIYYSQIVNDFQKGDIAEGYSVSREKKESFPLTVTSAQKNPTAFYLCASSIGPSSYNEQFFGPGTRLTVL.